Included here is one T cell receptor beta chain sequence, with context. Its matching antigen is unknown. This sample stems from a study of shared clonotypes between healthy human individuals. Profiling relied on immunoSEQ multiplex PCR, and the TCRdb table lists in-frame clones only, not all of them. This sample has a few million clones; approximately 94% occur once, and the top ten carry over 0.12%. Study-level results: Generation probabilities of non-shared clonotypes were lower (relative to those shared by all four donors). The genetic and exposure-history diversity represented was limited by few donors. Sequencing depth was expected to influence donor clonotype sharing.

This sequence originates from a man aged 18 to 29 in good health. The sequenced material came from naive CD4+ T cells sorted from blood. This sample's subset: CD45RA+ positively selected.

The CDR3 nucleotides are TGTGCCACCAGCAGAGATCAGAGTAGCGGGAGAGCAAGCACCGGGGAGCTGTTTTTT. Translated: CATSRDQSSGRASTGELFF. The chain has TRBV15 and TRBJ2-2; 9 bases fit TRBD2. The germline gives CDR1 LNHNV, CDR2 YYDKDF (reference sequence). Trimming took 0 bases from V and 4 from J; bases not matched to a gene: 12. This CDR3 has 19 amino acids.